These 25 T cell receptor beta chains were all obtained from the same sample, sequenced in a study of shared clonotypes between healthy human individuals. The protocol was immunoSEQ multiplex PCR, while the TCRdb copy is restricted to in-frame clones and leaves out a portion. The top ten clones hold 0.13% of a sample with some 2 million clones, roughly 96% of them seen once. Sequenced: naive CD4+ T cells sorted from blood. Stated subset: CD45RA+ positively selected. Receptors originate from a man younger than 30 in good health.

The chain is built from TRBV30 and TRBJ1-4, with D perhaps matching TRBD1 (6 bases). V was clipped by 3 bases and J by 8 bases, with 19 bases between them. CDR1 and CDR2 from the germline V gene are GTSNPN and SVGIG (reference sequence). The CDR3 contains 15 residues. The CDR3 coding sequence is TGTGCCTGGAGCCCCATCGACAGGTTGCGGGAAAAACTGTTTTTT. Encoded protein: CAWSPIDRLREKLFF. Supplemented by reference TRBV30 and TRBJ1-4, the full variable domain reads SQTIHQWPATLVQPVGSPLSLECTVEGTSNPNLYWYRQAAGRGLQLLFYSVGIGQISSEVPQNLSASRPQDRQFILSSKKLLLSDSGFYLCAWSPIDRLREKLFFGSGTQLSVL.

The rearrangement uses TRBV6-6 and TRBJ1-1; 7 nucleotides match TRBD1. V shed 6 bases and J 1 base; nucleotides not matched to a gene: 5. Germline CDR1 reads MNHNY; CDR2 reads SVGAGI (reference sequence). The CDR3 has 14 residues. The CDR3 is CASRHGTANTEAFF. The CDR3 bases are TGTGCCAGCAGACACGGGACAGCGAACACTGAAGCTTTCTTT.

This clone is a singleton in its sample. Different DNA sequences within this sample yield the same CDR3. The chain has TRBV25-1 and TRBJ2-5, with D possibly matching TRBD1 (6 bases). Germline V gives CDR1 MGHDK, CDR2 SYGVNS. The CDR3 consists of 15 residues. The ends were cut back, 3 bases at V and 0 bases at J, with 11 bases in the middle. The CDR3 region has the DNA TGTGCCAGCAGTGACCCCAGGGGTAACCAAGAGACCCAGTACTTC. Its translation: CASSDPRGNQETQYF.

The V gene is TRBV5-6, the J gene TRBJ2-7, with 12 bases fitting TRBD2. V lost 1 base, J lost 6 bases, and 8 bases stayed unmatched. CDR1 SGHDT and CDR2 YYEEEE come from the germline V gene. The CDR3 totals 16 residues. The CDR3 reads CASSLWASGRASEQYF. The CDR3 bases are TGTGCCAGCAGCTTGTGGGCTAGCGGGAGGGCCAGCGAGCAGTACTTC.

This clone was counted a single time. The chain links TRBV7-2 to TRBJ1-6; D is unresolved. CDR3 length: 15 amino acids. Per germline, CDR1 SGHTA and CDR2 FQGNSA. The V gene lost 3 bases and the J gene lost 9 bases, with 15 bases spanning the gap. CDR3 coding DNA: TGTGCCAGCAGCTTCTTGGCTGGGTTTGGTTCACCCCTCCACTTT. This encodes CASSFLAGFGSPLHF.

The chain has TRBV6-6 and TRBJ1-5; D unclear. V was shortened by 4 bases and J by 0 bases, with 7 bases between the two germline ends. Per germline, CDR1 MNHNY and CDR2 SVGAGI (reference sequence). The CDR3 loop spans 14 amino acids. CDR3: CASSSLDSNQPQHF. The CDR3 DNA sequence: TGTGCCAGCAGTTCATTAGATAGCAATCAGCCCCAGCATTTT.

The chain couples TRBV28 to TRBJ2-5; TRBD1 might be the D (6 bases). The CDR3 has 13 amino acids. The germline CDR1 and CDR2 sequences are MDHEN and SYDVKM. The V end was cut by 6 bases, the J end by 2 bases, with 10 bases between. The CDR3 coding sequence is TGTGCCAGCAGGTTACAGGGTCAAGAGACCCAGTACTTC. Residues: CASRLQGQETQYF.

The chain employs TRBV30 and TRBJ1-3; 7 bases are a match to TRBD1. J was trimmed by 1 base and V by 2 bases; bases with no gene match: 2. The CDR3 length is 14 residues. Looked up from germline, CDR1 is GTSNPN and CDR2 is SVGIG (reference sequence). The CDR3 nucleotides read TGTGCCTGGAGTACAGGGGTTTCTGGAAACACCATATATTTT. Translating gives CAWSTGVSGNTIYF.

The gene calls are TRBV5-1 and TRBJ1-2, with 7 bases that match TRBD1. The CDR3 totals 14 residues. J gave up 8 bases and V 1 base, and 8 bases lay outside the gene matches. Germline loops: CDR1 SGHRS, CDR2 YFSETQ. The CDR3: CASSLNGQETGYTF. CDR3 DNA sequence: TGCGCCAGCAGCTTGAACGGACAGGAAACCGGCTACACCTTC.

This clone was observed many times. Other DNA sequences within the sample encode an identical CDR3. The chain joins TRBV30 to TRBJ1-5; D not resolved. The V end was cut by 2 bases, the J end by 0 bases, with 8 bases between. Germline CDR1 reads GTSNPN; CDR2 reads SVGIG (reference sequence). The CDR3 is 14 amino acids. CDR3 DNA sequence: TGTGCCTGGAGTTCGGACTATAGCAATCAGCCCCAGCATTTT. Protein sequence: CAWSSDYSNQPQHF. The entire variable domain, with the rest obtained from reference TRBV30 and TRBJ1-5, is as follows: SQTIHQWPATLVQPVGSPLSLECTVEGTSNPNLYWYRQAAGRGLQLLFYSVGIGQISSEVPQNLSASRPQDRQFILSSKKLLLSDSGFYLCAWSSDYSNQPQHFGDGTRLSIL.

The chain employs TRBV9 and TRBJ1-6; 11 bases agree with TRBD1. This CDR3 comprises 16 residues. V lost 7 bases and J lost 6; bases outside the gene matches: 9. Per the germline V gene, CDR1 is SGDLS and CDR2 is YYNGEE. The CDR3 sequence is CASSPSGTGGNSPLHF. The CDR3 coding sequence is TGTGCCAGCTCTCCTTCCGGGACAGGGGGTAATTCACCCCTCCACTTT. The full variable domain, in which reference TRBV9 and TRBJ1-6 provide the parts outside the CDR3, is DSGVTQTPKHLITATGQRVTLRCSPRSGDLSVYWYQQSLDQGLQFLIQYYNGEERAKGNILERFSAQQFPDLHSELNLSSLELGDSALYFCASSPSGTGGNSPLHFGNGTRLTVT.

This sequence joins TRBV6-5 and TRBJ1-6; D unresolved. This CDR3 region has 13 residues. The germline V gene encodes CDR1 MNHEY and CDR2 SVGAGI. The V gene lost 5 bases and the J gene lost 10 bases, with 12 bases spanning the gap. The CDR3 reads CASSRSLGSPLHF. The DNA for the CDR3 is TGTGCCAGCAGTCGCTCCCTGGGATCACCCCTCCACTTT.

This clone was counted between two and nine times. J is TRBJ1-6 and V is TRBV2, with a possible D match to TRBD1 (5 bases). The CDR3 totals 13 residues. The germline V gene encodes CDR1 SNHLY and CDR2 FYNNEI. V was cut by 3 bases and J by 7 bases, with 7 bases left in between. CDR3 nucleotides: TGTGCCAGCAGTGATCAGGGAAATTCACCCCTCCACTTT. It yields the protein CASSDQGNSPLHF.

The chain recombines TRBV5-1 with TRBJ1-4; D possibly corresponds to TRBD1 (5 bases). The CDR3 sequence is 15 residues long. V lost 2 bases to trimming and J lost 2 bases, with 10 bases between them. The germline gives CDR1 SGHRS, CDR2 YFSETQ. CDR3 sequence reads: CASSFGGTTNEKLFF. The CDR3 DNA reads TGCGCCAGCAGCTTCGGTGGGACTACTAATGAAAAACTGTTTTTT.

This clone appeared once. The chain recombines TRBV5-1 with TRBJ2-7; TRBD1 aligns across 9 bases. The junction had 6 bases not matched to a gene; V was cut back by 0 bases and J by 5 bases. CDR3 size: 15 residues. Germline V gene lookup returns CDR1 SGHRS and CDR2 YFSETQ. CDR3 coding DNA: TGCGCCAGCAGCTTGGGAGGGACAGGGTATAACGAGCAGTACTTC. Translation: CASSLGGTGYNEQYF.

The chain combines TRBV7-8 with TRBJ2-7, with 7 bases aligning to TRBD1. The CDR3 is 16 amino acids. Germline V gene lookup returns CDR1 SGHVS and CDR2 FQNEAQ. With V trimmed by 0 bases and J by 8 bases, 13 bases remained unmatched. DNA for the CDR3: TGTGCCAGCAGCTTAGCCAGACAGGGTACGACTTACAAGCAGTACTTC. It specifies CASSLARQGTTYKQYF.

The CDR3 reads CASSLGSRVNEQFF. CDR3 nucleotides: TGCGCCAGCAGCTTGGGGTCCAGGGTCAATGAGCAGTTCTTC. This sequence joins TRBV5-1 and TRBJ2-1, with D perhaps TRBD1 (5 bases). CDR1 is SGHRS, CDR2 YFSETQ, per germline. The V and J ends lost 0 bases and 6 bases respectively, with 10 bases between them. There are 14 residues in the CDR3.

In this sample, this clone turned up once. The chain carries TRBV2 and TRBJ2-2, with 12 nucleotides matching TRBD2. Germline CDR1 is SNHLY and CDR2 is FYNNEI. This CDR3 is 16 amino acids long. The V segment lost 6 bases and the J segment 7 bases; nucleotides outside the gene matches: 9. The CDR3 region has the DNA TGTGCCAGCAGCTTACCACGGACTAGCGGGGTCGGGGAGCTGTTTTTT. Translation gives CASSLPRTSGVGELFF.

CDR3 nucleotides: TGCGCCAGCAGCTTGACGTGGGGAACTGAAGCTTTCTTT. This codes for CASSLTWGTEAFF. The gene calls are TRBV5-1 and TRBJ1-1; D is unclear. Per germline, CDR1 SGHRS and CDR2 YFSETQ. The length of the CDR3 is 13 residues. Between the trimmed V and J ends, which lost 1 base and 5 bases, there was a span of 9 bases.

The chain employs TRBV19 and TRBJ2-2, with a weak D call TRBD1 (5 bases). Germline lookup yields CDR1 LNHDA and CDR2 SQIVND (reference sequence). Trimming pared 7 bases from V and 3 bases from J, leaving 15 bases between. This CDR3 spans 15 amino acids. The CDR3 protein is CASTPGNRHTGELFF. CDR3 sequence (DNA): TGTGCCAGTACTCCAGGGAACAGGCACACCGGGGAGCTGTTTTTT.

In this sample, this clone turned up once. V gene TRBV5-8 combines with J gene TRBJ1-2; D possibly corresponds to TRBD1 (6 bases). CDR3 length: 15 residues. Trimming shortened V by 0 bases and J by 8 bases, and 17 bases separated the two germline ends. CDR1 and CDR2 from the germline V gene are SGHTS and YDEGEE. The CDR3, as DNA: TGTGCCAGCAGCTTGGGGCAGGGGAGGTCCGAAGGCTACACCTTC. As protein: CASSLGQGRSEGYTF.

The table lists this clone with a count of one. This chain uses TRBV7-2 with TRBJ2-7; D perhaps matches TRBD2 (5 bases). Looked up from germline, CDR1 is SGHTA and CDR2 is FQGNSA. This CDR3 region has 15 residues. Trimming removed 2 bases from V and 6 bases from J, with 17 bases in between. DNA for the CDR3: TGTGCCAGCAGCTTAATGAGTAGAGGGATTCGCGAGCAGTACTTC. Residues: CASSLMSRGIREQYF. Full variable domain (missing parts from reference TRBV7-2 and TRBJ2-7): GAGVSQSPSNKVTEKGKDVELRCDPISGHTALYWYRQSLGQGLEFLIYFQGNSAPDKSGLPSDRFSAERTGGSVSTLTIQRTQQEDSAVYLCASSLMSRGIREQYFGPGTRLTVT.

This chain connects TRBV4-3 to TRBJ2-2; D may be TRBD2 (5 bases). The CDR3 covers 15 residues. The V gene lost 4 bases and the J gene lost 1 base, with 10 bases spanning the gap. Germline V gives CDR1 LGHNA, CDR2 YSLEER. In DNA, the CDR3 is TGCGCCAGCAGCCCGGGCGGGCTGAACACCGGGGAGCTGTTTTTT. Translating it yields CASSPGGLNTGELFF.

J is TRBJ2-1 and V is TRBV27; 7 bases match TRBD1. The germline V gene encodes CDR1 MNHEY and CDR2 SMNVEV (reference sequence). This CDR3 spans 13 amino acids. After removal of 4 bases from V and 9 bases from J, the junction contained 6 bases not matched to a gene. CDR3 coding DNA: TGTGCCAGCAGTTCGACAGGGCTAAGTGAGCAGTTCTTC. The encoded protein is CASSSTGLSEQFF.

The chain links TRBV5-6 to TRBJ1-2; TRBD1 is a possible D gene (6 bases). The germline gives CDR1 SGHDT, CDR2 YYEEEE. The CDR3 is 15 residues long. V lost 0 bases to trimming and J lost 4 bases, with 13 bases between them. The chain's CDR3 is CASSLDGQILYGYTF. DNA for the CDR3: TGTGCCAGCAGCTTGGATGGACAGATCCTCTATGGCTACACCTTC.